This T cell receptor beta chain originates from a study of CXCR3-negative and CXCR3-positive naive CD8 T cells. Overall study context: Every library held about 1.5 +/- 0.3 million TRB reads, and the total came to 130 million to 150 million. Study outcomes and limitations: Within a donor, both naive subsets shared TRBV-TRBJ usage, unlike memory cells. Cryopreservation partially decreased CXCR3 expression, and most assays used fresh PBMCs.

UMI-labeled 5' RACE yielded the TRB cDNA libraries. TCRdb re-called the 5' RACE reads and catalogs CDR3 proteins one per entry, DNA excluded. In total, the table holds over 45,000 distinct CDR3 sequences. CDR1 and CDR2 (germline): SGHTA, FQGTGA. This CDR3 contains 16 residues. With respect to this clonotype: The antigen is not known.

Source material: memory CD8+ T cells from blood. This TCR derives from a human donor in good health. Some clones in this sample may be carry-over from other donors' samples. This chain links TRBV7-3 with TRBJ2-3; there is no DNA to check the TCRdb D call of TRBD2. The CDR3 here is CASSLNAGRARDTQYF. Full variable domain (missing parts from reference TRBV7-3 and TRBJ2-3): GAGVSQTPSNKVTEKGKYVELRCDPISGHTALYWYRQSLGQGPEFLIYFQGTGAADDSGLPNDRFFAVRPEGSVSTLKIQRTERGDSAVYLCASSLNAGRARDTQYFGPGTRLTVL.